The clone carrying this T cell receptor (beta chain) has just a few counts. One entry per CDR3 protein, called by TCRdb with MiXCR from the RACE reads. The sample lists 150,000 to 200,000 distinct CDR3 sequences, approximately 20% occurring once. Time point noted: patch test 1, 2 weeks after DPC sensitization. Regarding treatment: therapeutic diphenylcyclopropenone sensitization with weekly scalp DPC. The CDR3 has 14 amino acids. Germline-derived CDR1 and CDR2 are SNHLY and FYNNEI. V gave up 6 bases and J gave up 2 bases, with 13 bases separating them. The record originates from a study of human T cells and chemical hapten exposure.

This material consisted of whole blood, taken in connection with sensitization to the hapten diphenylcyclopropenone (DPC). The chain carries TRBV2 and TRBJ1-2; a possible D gene is TRBD1 (6 bases). The receptor comes from a woman between 50 and 59 years old with alopecia areata. Some clones in this sample may be carry-over from other donors' samples. The CDR3, as DNA: TGTGCCAGCAGATTAGGGGGGATCAACTATGGCTACACCTTC. Translation: CASRLGGINYGYTF.